The sequence of this TCR beta chain was determined in a study of T cells expressing NK-cell markers. Study as a whole: Sorted CD3+CD56+NKG2C+, CD3+CD56+NKG2C- and CD3+CD56-NKG2C+ T cells provided the TCR beta repertoires.

TCRdb re-called the 5' RACE reads, yielding one record per CDR3 amino acid sequence without DNA. This repertoire includes a few hundred thousand distinct CDR3 sequences. Findings and caveats of the study: Top CD8+ clonotypes included the dominant CD3+CD56+NKG2C+ clonotypes in roughly 6 donors. These same clonotypes (in a few donors) also led the CD3+CD56-NKG2C+ fraction.

This CDR3 comprises 14 residues. The germline V gene has CDR1 SGHRS and CDR2 YFSETQ. Points on this clonotype: Antigen specificity is unknown.

The gene calls are TRBV5-1 and TRBJ2-3. The sequencing input was blood T cells: a sorted CD56 or NKG2C T cell subset, CD4+ or CD8+ T cells, or bulk PBMC T cells (not recorded which). The sequence was obtained from a man in his late teens or twenties in good health. The CDR3 spells CASSFSLAADTQYF.